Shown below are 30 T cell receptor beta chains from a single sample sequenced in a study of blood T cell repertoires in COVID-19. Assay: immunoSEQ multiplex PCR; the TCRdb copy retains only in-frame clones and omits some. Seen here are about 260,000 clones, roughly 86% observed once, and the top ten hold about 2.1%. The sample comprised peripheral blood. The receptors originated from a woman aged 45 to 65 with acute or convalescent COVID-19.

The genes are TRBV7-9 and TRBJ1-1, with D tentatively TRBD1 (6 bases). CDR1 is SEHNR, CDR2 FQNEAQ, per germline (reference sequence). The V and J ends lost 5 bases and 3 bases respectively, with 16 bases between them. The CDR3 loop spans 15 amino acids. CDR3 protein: CASSPTRPGDTEAFF. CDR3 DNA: TGTGCCAGCAGCCCCACGCGCCCAGGGGACACTGAAGCTTTCTTT.

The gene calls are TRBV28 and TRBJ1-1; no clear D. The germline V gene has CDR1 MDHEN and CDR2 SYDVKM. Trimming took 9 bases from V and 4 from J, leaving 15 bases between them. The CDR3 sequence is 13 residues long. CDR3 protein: CASTLLLATEAFF. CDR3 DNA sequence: TGTGCCAGTACCTTGCTCCTGGCCACTGAAGCTTTCTTT.

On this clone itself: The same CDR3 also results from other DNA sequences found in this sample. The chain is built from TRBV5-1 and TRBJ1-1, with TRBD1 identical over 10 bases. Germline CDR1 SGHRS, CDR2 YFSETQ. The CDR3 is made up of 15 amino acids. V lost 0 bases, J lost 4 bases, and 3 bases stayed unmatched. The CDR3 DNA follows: TGCGCCAGCAGCTTGGAGACAGGGGGCCGCACTGAAGCTTTCTTT. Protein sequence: CASSLETGGRTEAFF.

The CDR3: CASSLLAGARNEQFF. CDR3 nucleotide sequence: TGTGCCAGCTCCCTCCTAGCGGGAGCCCGGAATGAGCAGTTCTTC. The chain carries TRBV18 and TRBJ2-1; 10 nucleotides match TRBD2. The CDR3 totals 15 residues. V was pared by 6 bases and J by 7 bases, with 9 bases of the junction left unmatched. Per the germline V gene, CDR1 is KGHSH and CDR2 is LQKENI.

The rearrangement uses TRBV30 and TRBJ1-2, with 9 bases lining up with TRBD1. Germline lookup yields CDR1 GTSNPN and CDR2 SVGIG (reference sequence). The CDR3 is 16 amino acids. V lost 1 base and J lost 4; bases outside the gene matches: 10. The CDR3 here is CAWSGPGDRARYGYTF. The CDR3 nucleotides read TGTGCCTGGAGTGGACCGGGGGACAGGGCGCGCTATGGCTACACCTTC.

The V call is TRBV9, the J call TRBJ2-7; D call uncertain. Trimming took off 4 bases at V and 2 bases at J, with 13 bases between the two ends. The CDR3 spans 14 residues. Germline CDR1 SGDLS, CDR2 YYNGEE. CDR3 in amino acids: CASSPIGQAYEQYF. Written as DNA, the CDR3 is TGTGCCAGCAGCCCCATTGGGCAGGCCTACGAGCAGTACTTC.

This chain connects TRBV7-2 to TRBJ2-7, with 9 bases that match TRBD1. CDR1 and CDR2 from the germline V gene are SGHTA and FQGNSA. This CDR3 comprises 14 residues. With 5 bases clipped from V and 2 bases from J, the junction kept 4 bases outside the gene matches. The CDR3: CASSRDRATYEQYF. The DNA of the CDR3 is TGTGCCAGCAGCCGGGACAGGGCCACCTACGAGCAGTACTTC.

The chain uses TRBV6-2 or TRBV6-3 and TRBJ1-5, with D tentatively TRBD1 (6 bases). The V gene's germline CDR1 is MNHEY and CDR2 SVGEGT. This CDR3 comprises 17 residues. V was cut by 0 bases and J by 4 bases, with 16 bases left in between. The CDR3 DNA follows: TGTGCCAGCAGTTACTCGAACAGGGCATTTAGGAATCAGCCCCAGCATTTT. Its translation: CASSYSNRAFRNQPQHF.

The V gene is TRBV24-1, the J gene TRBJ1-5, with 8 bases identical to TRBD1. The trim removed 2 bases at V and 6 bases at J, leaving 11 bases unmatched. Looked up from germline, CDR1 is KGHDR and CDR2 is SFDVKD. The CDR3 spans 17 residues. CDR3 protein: CATSDSHGQGHSQPQHF. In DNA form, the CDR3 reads TGTGCCACCAGTGATTCCCATGGACAGGGACATAGTCAGCCCCAGCATTTT.

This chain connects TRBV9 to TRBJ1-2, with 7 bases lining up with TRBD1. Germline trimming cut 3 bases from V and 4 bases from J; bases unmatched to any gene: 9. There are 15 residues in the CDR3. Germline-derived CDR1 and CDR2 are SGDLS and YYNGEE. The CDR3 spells CASSDRTGEGYGYTF. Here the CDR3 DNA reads TGTGCCAGCAGCGATCGAACAGGGGAAGGCTATGGCTACACCTTC.

CDR3 in DNA: TGCGCCAGCAGCAGAGGACAGGGCCCAGATACGCAGTATTTT. It encodes CASSRGQGPDTQYF. The chain joins TRBV5-1 to TRBJ2-3; 8 nucleotides align to TRBD1. The ends lost 4 bases at V and 4 bases at J; junction bases unmatched: 5. This CDR3 is built from 14 residues. Germline loops: CDR1 SGHRS, CDR2 YFSETQ.

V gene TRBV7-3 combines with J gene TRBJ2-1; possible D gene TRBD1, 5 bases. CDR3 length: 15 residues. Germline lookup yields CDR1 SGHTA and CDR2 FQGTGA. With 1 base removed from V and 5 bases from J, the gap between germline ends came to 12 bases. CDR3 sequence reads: CASSLIPGLDNEQFF. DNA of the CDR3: TGTGCCAGCAGCTTAATACCAGGGCTGGACAATGAGCAGTTCTTC.

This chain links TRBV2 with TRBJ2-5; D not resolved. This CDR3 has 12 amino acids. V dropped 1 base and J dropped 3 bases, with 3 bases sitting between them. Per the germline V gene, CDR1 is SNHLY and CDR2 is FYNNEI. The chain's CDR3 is CASSEVKETQYF. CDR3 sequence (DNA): TGTGCCAGCAGTGAAGTCAAAGAGACCCAGTACTTC. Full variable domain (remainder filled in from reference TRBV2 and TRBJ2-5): EPEVTQTPSHQVTQMGQEVILRCVPISNHLYFYWYRQILGQKVEFLVSFYNNEISEKSEIFDDQFSVERPDGSNFTLKIRSTKLEDSAMYFCASSEVKETQYFGPGTRLLVL.

The DNA for the CDR3 is TGTGCCAGCAGCTTAGGTAAGTCGGGGAGCACAGATACGCAGTATTTT. Protein sequence: CASSLGKSGSTDTQYF. The V and J genes are TRBV7-3 and TRBJ2-3, with D possibly matching TRBD2 (5 bases). The CDR3 runs to 16 residues. CDR1 is SGHTA, CDR2 FQGTGA, per germline. The V and J ends lost 2 bases and 0 bases respectively, with 12 bases between them.

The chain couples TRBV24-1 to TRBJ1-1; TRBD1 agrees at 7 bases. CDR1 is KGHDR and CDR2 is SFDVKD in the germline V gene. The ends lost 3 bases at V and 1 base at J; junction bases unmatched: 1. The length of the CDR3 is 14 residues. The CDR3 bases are TGTGCCACCAGTGATCGGACAGGGAACACTGAAGCTTTCTTT. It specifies CATSDRTGNTEAFF.

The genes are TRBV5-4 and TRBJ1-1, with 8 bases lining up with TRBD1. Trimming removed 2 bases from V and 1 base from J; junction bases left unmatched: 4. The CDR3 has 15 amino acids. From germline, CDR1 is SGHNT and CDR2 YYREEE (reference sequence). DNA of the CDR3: TGTGCCAGCAGCTTAAGCGACAGGGGGAACACTGAAGCTTTCTTT. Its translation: CASSLSDRGNTEAFF.

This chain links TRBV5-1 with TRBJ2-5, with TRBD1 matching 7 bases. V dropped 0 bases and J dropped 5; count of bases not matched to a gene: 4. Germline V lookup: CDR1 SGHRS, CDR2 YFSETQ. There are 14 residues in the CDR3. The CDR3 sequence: CASSLEGGGETQYF. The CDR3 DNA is TGCGCCAGCAGCTTGGAAGGGGGCGGGGAGACCCAGTACTTC.

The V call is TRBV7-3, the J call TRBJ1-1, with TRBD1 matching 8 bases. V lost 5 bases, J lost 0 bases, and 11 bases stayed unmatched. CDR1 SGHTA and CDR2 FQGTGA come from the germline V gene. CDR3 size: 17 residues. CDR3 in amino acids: CASSEDWTGTLNTEAFF. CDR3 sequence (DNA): TGTGCCAGCAGCGAGGACTGGACAGGGACTTTGAACACTGAAGCTTTCTTT.

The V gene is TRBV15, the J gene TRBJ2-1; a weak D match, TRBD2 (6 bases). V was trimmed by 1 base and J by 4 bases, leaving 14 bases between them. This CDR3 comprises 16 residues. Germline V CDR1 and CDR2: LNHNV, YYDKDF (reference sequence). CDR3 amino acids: CATSRALTGTYNEQFF. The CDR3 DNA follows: TGTGCCACCAGCAGAGCCCTAACGGGGACTTACAATGAGCAGTTCTTC.

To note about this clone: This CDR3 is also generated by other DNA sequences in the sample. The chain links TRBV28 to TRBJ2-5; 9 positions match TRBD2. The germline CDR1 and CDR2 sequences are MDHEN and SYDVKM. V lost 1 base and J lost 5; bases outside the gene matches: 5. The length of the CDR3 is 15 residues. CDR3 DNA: TGTGCCAGCAGTTTATTGCGGGAGGGCCTGGAGACCCAGTACTTC. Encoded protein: CASSLLREGLETQYF.

The CDR3 sequence: CASSPPPGVKETQYF. CDR3 DNA sequence: TGTGCCAGCTCACCACCGCCGGGAGTGAAAGAGACCCAGTACTTC. The V and J genes are TRBV18 and TRBJ2-5, with D possibly being TRBD2 (6 bases). Trimming took off 0 bases at V and 3 bases at J, with 11 bases between the two ends. CDR3 size: 15 residues. Germline loops: CDR1 KGHSH, CDR2 LQKENI.

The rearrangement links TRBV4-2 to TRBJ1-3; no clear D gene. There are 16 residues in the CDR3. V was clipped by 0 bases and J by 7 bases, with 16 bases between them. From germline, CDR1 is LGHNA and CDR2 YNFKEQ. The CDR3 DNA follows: TGTGCCAGCAGCCAAGATGATCGGCAGGCCAGGAACACCATATATTTT. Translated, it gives CASSQDDRQARNTIYF.

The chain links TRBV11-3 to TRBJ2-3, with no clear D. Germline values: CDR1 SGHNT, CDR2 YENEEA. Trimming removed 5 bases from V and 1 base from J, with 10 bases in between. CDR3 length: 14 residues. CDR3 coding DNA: TGTGCCAGCAGCACTTCTAGAGGCACAGATACGCAGTATTTT. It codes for CASSTSRGTDTQYF.

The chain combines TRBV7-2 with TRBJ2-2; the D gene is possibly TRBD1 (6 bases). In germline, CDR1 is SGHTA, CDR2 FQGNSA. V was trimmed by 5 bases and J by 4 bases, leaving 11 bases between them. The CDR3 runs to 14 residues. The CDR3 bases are TGTGCCAGCAGCATAACAGGGCCCACCGGGGAGCTGTTTTTT. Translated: CASSITGPTGELFF.

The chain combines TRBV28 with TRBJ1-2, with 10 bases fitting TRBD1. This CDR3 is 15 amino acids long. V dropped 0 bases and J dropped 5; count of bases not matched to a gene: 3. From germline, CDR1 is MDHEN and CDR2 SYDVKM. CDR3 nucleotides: TGTGCCAGCAGTTTATGGGGGACAGGGGCTTATGGCTACACCTTC. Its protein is CASSLWGTGAYGYTF.

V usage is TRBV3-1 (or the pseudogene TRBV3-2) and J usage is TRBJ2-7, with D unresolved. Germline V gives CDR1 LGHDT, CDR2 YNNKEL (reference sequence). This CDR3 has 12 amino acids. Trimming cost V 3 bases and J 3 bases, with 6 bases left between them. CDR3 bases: TGTGCCAGCAGCCAGAGCCGCTACGAGCAGTACTTC. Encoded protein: CASSQSRYEQYF.

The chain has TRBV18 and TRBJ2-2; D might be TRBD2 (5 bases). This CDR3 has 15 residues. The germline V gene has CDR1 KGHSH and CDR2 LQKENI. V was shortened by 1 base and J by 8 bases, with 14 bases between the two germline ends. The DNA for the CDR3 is TGTGCCAGCTCACCACAGCAGAGGGCTGAAGGGGAGCTGTTTTTT. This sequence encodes CASSPQQRAEGELFF.

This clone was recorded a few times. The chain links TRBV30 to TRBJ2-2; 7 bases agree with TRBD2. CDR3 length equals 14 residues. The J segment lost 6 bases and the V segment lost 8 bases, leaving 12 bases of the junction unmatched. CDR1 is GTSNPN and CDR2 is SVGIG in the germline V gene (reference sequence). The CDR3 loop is CAISAGVGAGELFF. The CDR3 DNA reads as TGTGCCATCTCGGCGGGAGTAGGAGCCGGGGAGCTGTTTTTT.

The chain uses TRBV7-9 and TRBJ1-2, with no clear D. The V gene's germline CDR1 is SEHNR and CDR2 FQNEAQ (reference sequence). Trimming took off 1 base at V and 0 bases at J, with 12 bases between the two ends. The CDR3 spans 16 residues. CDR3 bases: TGTGCCAGCAGCTTAGGGGTGGGCCCTACTAACTATGGCTACACCTTC. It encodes CASSLGVGPTNYGYTF.

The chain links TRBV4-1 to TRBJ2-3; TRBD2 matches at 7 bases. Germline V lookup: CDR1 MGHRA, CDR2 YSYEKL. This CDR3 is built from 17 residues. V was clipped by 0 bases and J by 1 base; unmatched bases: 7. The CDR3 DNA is TGCGCCAGCAGCCAAGACGGGCGGGGGAGCGGCACAGATACGCAGTATTTT. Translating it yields CASSQDGRGSGTDTQYF.